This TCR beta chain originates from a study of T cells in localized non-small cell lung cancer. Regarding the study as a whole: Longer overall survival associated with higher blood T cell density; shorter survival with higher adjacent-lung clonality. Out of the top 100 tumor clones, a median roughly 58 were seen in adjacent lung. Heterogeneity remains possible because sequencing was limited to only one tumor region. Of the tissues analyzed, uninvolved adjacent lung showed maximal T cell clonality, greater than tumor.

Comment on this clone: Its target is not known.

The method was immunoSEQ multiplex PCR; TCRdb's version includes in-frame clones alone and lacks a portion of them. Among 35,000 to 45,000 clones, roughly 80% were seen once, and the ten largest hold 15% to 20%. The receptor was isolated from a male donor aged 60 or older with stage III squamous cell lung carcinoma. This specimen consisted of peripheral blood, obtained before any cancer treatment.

CDR3 coding DNA: TGTGCCAGCAGACCACAGGGGGCCGGGAATGAAAAACTGTTTTTT. Amino acids: CASRPQGAGNEKLFF. The J gene is TRBJ1-4, the V gene TRBV2, with 9 bases fitting TRBD1. The V and J ends lost 6 bases and 5 bases, in that order; junction bases with no gene match: 7. Germline CDR1 and CDR2: SNHLY and FYNNEI. CDR3 length: 15 residues.